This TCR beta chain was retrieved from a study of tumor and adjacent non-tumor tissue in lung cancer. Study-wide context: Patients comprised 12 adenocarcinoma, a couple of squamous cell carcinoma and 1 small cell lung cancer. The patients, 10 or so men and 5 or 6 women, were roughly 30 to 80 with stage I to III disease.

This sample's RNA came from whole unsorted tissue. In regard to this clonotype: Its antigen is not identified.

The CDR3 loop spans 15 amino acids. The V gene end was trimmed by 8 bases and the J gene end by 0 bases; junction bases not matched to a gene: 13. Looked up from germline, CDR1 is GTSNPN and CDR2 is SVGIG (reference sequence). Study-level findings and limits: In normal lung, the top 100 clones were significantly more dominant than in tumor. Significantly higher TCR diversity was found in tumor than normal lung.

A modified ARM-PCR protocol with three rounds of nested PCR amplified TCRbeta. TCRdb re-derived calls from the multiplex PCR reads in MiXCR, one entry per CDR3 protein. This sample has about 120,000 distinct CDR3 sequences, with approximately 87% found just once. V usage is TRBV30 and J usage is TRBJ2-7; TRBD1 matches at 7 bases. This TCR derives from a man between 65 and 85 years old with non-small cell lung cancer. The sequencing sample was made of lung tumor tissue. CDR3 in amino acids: CALHPWTGLSYEQYF. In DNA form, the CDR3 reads TGTGCCCTTCATCCCTGGACAGGACTCTCCTACGAGCAGTACTTC.